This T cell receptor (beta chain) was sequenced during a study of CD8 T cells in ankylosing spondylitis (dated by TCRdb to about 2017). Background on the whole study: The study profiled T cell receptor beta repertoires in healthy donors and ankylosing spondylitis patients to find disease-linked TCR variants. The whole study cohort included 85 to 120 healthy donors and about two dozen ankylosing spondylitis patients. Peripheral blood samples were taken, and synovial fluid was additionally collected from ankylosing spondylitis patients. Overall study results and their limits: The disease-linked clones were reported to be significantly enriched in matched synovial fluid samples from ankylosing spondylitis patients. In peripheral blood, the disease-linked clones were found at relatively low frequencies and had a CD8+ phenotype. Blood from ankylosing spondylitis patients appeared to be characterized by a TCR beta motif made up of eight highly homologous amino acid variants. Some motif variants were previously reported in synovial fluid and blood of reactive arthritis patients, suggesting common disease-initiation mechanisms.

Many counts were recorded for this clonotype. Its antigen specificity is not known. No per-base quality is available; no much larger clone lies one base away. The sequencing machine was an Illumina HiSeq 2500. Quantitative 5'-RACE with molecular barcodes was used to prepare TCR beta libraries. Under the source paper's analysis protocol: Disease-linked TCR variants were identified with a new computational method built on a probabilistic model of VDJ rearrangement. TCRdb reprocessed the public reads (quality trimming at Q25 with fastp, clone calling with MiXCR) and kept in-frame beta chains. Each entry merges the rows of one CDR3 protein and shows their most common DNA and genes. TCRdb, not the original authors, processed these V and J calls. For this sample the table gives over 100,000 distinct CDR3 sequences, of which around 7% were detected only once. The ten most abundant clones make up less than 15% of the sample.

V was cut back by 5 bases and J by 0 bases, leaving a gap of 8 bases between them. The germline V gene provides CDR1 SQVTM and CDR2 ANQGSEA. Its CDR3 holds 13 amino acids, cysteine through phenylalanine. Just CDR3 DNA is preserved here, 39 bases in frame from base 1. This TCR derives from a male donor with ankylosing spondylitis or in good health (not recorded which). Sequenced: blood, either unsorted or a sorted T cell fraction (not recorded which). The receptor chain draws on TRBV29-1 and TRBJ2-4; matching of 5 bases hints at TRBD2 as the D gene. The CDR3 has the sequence CSVWELAKNIQYF. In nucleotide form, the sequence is TGCAGCGTTTGGGAGTTAGCCAAAAACATTCAGTACTTC.